These T cell receptor beta chains were read from a single sample in a study of blood T cell repertoires in COVID-19. Method: immunoSEQ multiplex PCR; TCRdb's copy keeps in-frame clones and lacks some. The repertoire holds about 170,000 clones, 90% to 95% seen once, with roughly 5% in the top ten. Sequenced material: peripheral blood. Every receptor here comes from a woman aged 50 to 60 with acute or convalescent COVID-19. Both conserved end residues are part of each CDR3. The order of the fields is J gene, CDR3 length, clone size, V gene, D gene, CDR3 protein, CDR3 DNA. D genes are given only for firm matches. Some rows have no size entry. The others give once, few or many, or a class for an expanded clone.

TRBJ1-1 | 11 | - | TRBV20-1 | - | CSSSSGHEAFF | TGCAGTAGCTCTTCCGGTCATGAAGCTTTCTTT
TRBJ1-2 | 14 | - | TRBV5-1 | - | CASSLGTTNYGYTF | TGCGCCAGCAGCTTAGGGACAACTAACTATGGCTACACCTTC
TRBJ2-5 | 15 | - | TRBV7-2 | - | CASSLVGGPPETQYF | TGTGCCAGCAGCTTAGTGGGGGGGCCTCCGGAGACCCAGTACTTC
TRBJ2-3 | 14 | once | TRBV10-3 | - | CAISLSGRTDTQYF | TGTGCCATCAGTCTTTCGGGTCGTACAGATACGCAGTATTTT
TRBJ1-6 | 14 | - | TRBV7-9 | - | CASSLEPTNSPLHF | TGTGCCAGCAGCTTAGAGCCGACAAATTCACCCCTCCACTTT
TRBJ1-4 | 15 | - | TRBV10-2 | - | CASSPLEETNEKLFF | TGCGCCAGCTCCCCGCTGGAGGAAACTAATGAAAAACTGTTTTTT
TRBJ2-1 | 15 | - | TRBV24-1 | - | CATSDEGLPYNEQFF | TGTGCCACCAGTGATGAAGGACTTCCTTACAATGAGCAGTTCTTC
TRBJ2-3 | 15 | - | TRBV4-1 | TRBD2 | CASSQVAAGANTQYF | TGCGCCAGCAGCCAAGTAGCGGCGGGAGCAAATACGCAGTATTTT
TRBJ1-1 | 13 | - | TRBV13 | - | CASSPRQNTEAFF | TGTGCCAGCAGCCCCCGACAGAACACTGAAGCTTTCTTT
TRBJ1-5 | 15 | - | TRBV7-2 | - | CASSLAGGSNQPQHF | TGTGCCAGCAGCTTAGCTGGCGGAAGCAATCAGCCCCAGCATTTT
TRBJ2-7 | 14 | - | TRBV7-9 | TRBD1 | CASRQRDRGDEQYF | TGTGCCAGCAGACAAAGGGACAGGGGGGACGAGCAGTACTTC
TRBJ1-1 | 15 | - | TRBV19 | - | CASSMPGVLDAEAFF | TGTGCCAGTAGTATGCCAGGGGTGCTGGACGCTGAAGCTTTCTTT
TRBJ2-5 | 13 | - | TRBV20-1 | - | CSASPGRQETQYF | TGCAGTGCTAGTCCAGGGCGCCAAGAGACCCAGTACTTC
TRBJ1-6 | 14 | - | TRBV14 | - | CASSPQQGRSPLHF | TGTGCCAGCAGCCCCCAACAGGGACGTTCACCCCTCCACTTT
TRBJ1-1 | 15 | - | TRBV18 | TRBD1 | CASSPSTGANTEAFF | TGTGCCAGCTCACCCTCGACAGGGGCGAACACTGAAGCTTTCTTT
TRBJ2-7 | 13 | - | TRBV5-8 | - | CASSGLAPREQYF | TGTGCCAGCAGCGGGCTAGCTCCTCGGGAGCAGTACTTC
TRBJ1-2 | 14 | - | TRBV3-1/TRBV3-2 | - | CASSPAQGAYGYTF | TGTGCCAGCAGCCCCGCCCAGGGCGCATATGGCTACACCTTC
TRBJ2-3 | 15 | - | TRBV7-2 | - | CASSFRTFSTDTQYF | TGTGCCAGCAGCTTTAGGACTTTTAGCACAGATACGCAGTATTTT
TRBJ2-7 | 13 | - | TRBV6-6 | - | CASRLVEYYEQYF | TGTGCCAGCAGGCTCGTAGAATACTACGAGCAGTACTTC
TRBJ1-6 | 15 | - | TRBV18 | TRBD1 | CASSPPTGTNSPLHF | TGTGCCAGCTCACCGCCGACAGGGACAAATTCACCCCTCCACTTT
TRBJ2-5 | 15 | - | TRBV7-2 | TRBD2 | CASSPNSGRGETQYF | TGTGCCAGCAGCCCTAATAGCGGGAGGGGCGAGACCCAGTACTTC
TRBJ2-5 | 19 | once | TRBV7-2 | TRBD2 | CASSPRAGGNSRWAETQYF | TGTGCCAGCAGCCCCAGAGCGGGAGGGAACTCGAGGTGGGCAGAGACCCAGTACTTC
TRBJ1-1 | 13 | once | TRBV6-5 | - | CASSINRDTEAFF | TGTGCCAGCAGTATAAACAGGGATACTGAAGCTTTCTTT
TRBJ1-5 | 16 | - | TRBV27 | - | CASSSGYGYSNQPQHF | TGTGCCAGCAGTTCAGGCTACGGATATAGCAATCAGCCCCAGCATTTT
TRBJ2-7 | 15 | once | TRBV4-3 | TRBD2 | CASSPGTSGSYEQYF | TGCGCCAGCAGCCCCGGGACTAGCGGCTCCTACGAGCAGTACTTC
TRBJ1-3 | 13 | - | TRBV2 | - | CASSETYGNTIYF | TGTGCCAGCAGTGAAACCTATGGAAACACCATATATTTT
TRBJ2-3 | 16 | - | TRBV23-1 | - | CASSFPIAASTDTQYF | TGCGCCAGCAGTTTTCCGATAGCTGCTAGCACAGATACGCAGTATTTT
TRBJ2-7 | 17 | - | TRBV28 | TRBD1 | CASSSPRQGPSGYEQYF | TGTGCCAGCAGTAGCCCCCGACAGGGCCCGTCCGGGTACGAGCAGTACTTC
TRBJ1-2 | 18 | - | TRBV7-2 | - | CASSLASSLDGANYGYTF | TGTGCCAGCAGCTTAGCTTCAAGCCTGGACGGGGCTAACTATGGCTACACCTTC
TRBJ1-3 | 15 | - | TRBV11-2 | - | CASSGAQRGGNTIYF | TGTGCCAGCAGCGGCGCTCAGAGGGGGGGAAACACCATATATTTT
TRBJ1-5 | 15 | - | TRBV30 | TRBD1 | CAWSGGTGSNQPQHF | TGTGCCTGGAGTGGCGGGACAGGTAGCAATCAGCCCCAGCATTTT
TRBJ1-1 | 14 | - | TRBV21-1 | - | CASSKEKTDTEAFF | TGTGCCAGCAGCAAAGAAAAGACAGACACTGAAGCTTTCTTT
TRBJ1-2 | 14 | - | TRBV3-1/TRBV3-2 | - | CASSPRGGSGGYTF | TGTGCCAGCAGCCCGCGCGGAGGGTCTGGTGGCTACACCTTC
TRBJ1-6 | 14 | - | TRBV19 | - | CASSIQGRDSPLHF | TGTGCCAGTAGTATCCAAGGGCGGGATTCACCCCTCCACTTT
TRBJ1-1 | 15 | - | TRBV4-2 | TRBD1 | CASSHPDREGAEAFF | TGTGCCAGCAGCCATCCGGACAGGGAAGGCGCTGAAGCTTTCTTT
TRBJ2-1 | 16 | - | TRBV27 | - | CASSIRLAMVWNEQFF | TGTGCCAGCAGTATCCGCCTAGCGATGGTCTGGAATGAGCAGTTCTTC
TRBJ1-5 | 13 | - | TRBV18 | - | CASSPPGEQPQHF | TGTGCCAGCTCACCACCCGGTGAACAGCCCCAGCATTTT
TRBJ2-2 | 15 | - | TRBV30 | - | CAWSVRTGYTGELFF | TGTGCCTGGAGTGTACGGACGGGATACACCGGGGAGCTGTTTTTT
TRBJ1-1 | 18 | - | TRBV19 | - | CASSIELRQNKMNTEAFF | TGTGCCAGTAGTATAGAGTTGAGACAGAACAAAATGAACACTGAAGCTTTCTTT